This paragraph reports one T cell receptor beta chain. These data belong to a study of CD8 T cells in Susac syndrome. When the RNA was reverse transcribed, random hexamers were used with an input of 0.5 to 1 ug. From the immunoSEQ multiplex PCR reads, TCRdb called clonotypes with MiXCR, one entry per CDR3 protein. The table lists about 120,000 distinct CDR3 sequences, just under 95% of them singletons. The germline V gene encodes CDR1 SGHVS and CDR2 FQNEAQ. The CDR3 is 17 amino acids. Trimming removed 9 bases from V and 0 bases from J; junction bases left unmatched: 9. This TCR derives from a human donor in good health. This chain connects TRBV7-8 to TRBJ2-1; 12 positions agree with TRBD2. The sample taken for sequencing was CD8+ T cells from PBMCs. This CDR3 is CASRLAGARYSYNEQFF. CDR3 DNA: TGTGCCAGTAGACTAGCGGGGGCCCGTTACTCCTACAATGAGCAGTTCTTC.